The next 14 T cell receptor beta chains were all read from a single sample in a study of blood T cell repertoires in COVID-19. Measured with immunoSEQ multiplex PCR; TCRdb has only the in-frame clones, and not every one. This sample yields more than 200,000 clones, of which under 95% are seen a single time; under 2.5% belongs to the top ten. Source material: PBMCs or T cells enriched from blood (not recorded which). These TCRs come from a woman younger than 30 who had recovered from COVID-19.

This clone was observed once. The CDR3 nucleotides are TGTGCCAGCATCGACAGGGGCTCCTACGAGCAGTACTTC. Its protein product is CASIDRGSYEQYF. This rearrangement joins TRBV28 to TRBJ2-7; 8 bases agree with TRBD1. With V trimmed by 7 bases and J by 0 bases, 2 bases remained unmatched. The V gene's germline CDR1 is MDHEN and CDR2 SYDVKM. The CDR3 is 13 residues long.

The chain couples TRBV19 to TRBJ1-2, with D perhaps matching TRBD1 (6 bases). The germline V gene has CDR1 LNHDA and CDR2 SQIVND (reference sequence). Deletions cut 3 bases from V and 2 bases from J, with 10 bases between. The CDR3 has 14 residues. The CDR3 sequence: CASSIQGKNYGYTF. CDR3 in DNA: TGTGCCAGTAGTATCCAGGGGAAGAACTATGGCTACACCTTC.

In this sample, this clone turned up once. This rearrangement joins TRBV5-1 to TRBJ2-7, with D perhaps matching TRBD2 (5 bases). Germline values: CDR1 SGHRS, CDR2 YFSETQ. CDR3 size: 14 residues. The V end was cut by 0 bases, the J end by 4 bases, with 11 bases between. As DNA, the CDR3 is TGCGCCAGCAGCTTGGAGTGGGAGCGTTACGAGCAGTACTTC. Translated, it gives CASSLEWERYEQYF.

V and J are TRBV27 and TRBJ1-2; unclear D gene. The CDR3 has 15 residues. Germline CDR1 and CDR2: MNHEY and SMNVEV (reference sequence). With 0 bases removed from V and 1 base from J, the gap between germline ends came to 9 bases. The CDR3 coding sequence is TGTGCCAGCAGTTTATCGCCGGGAGTTAACTATGGCTACACCTTC. It codes for CASSLSPGVNYGYTF.

CDR3 nucleotide sequence: TGTGCCAGCAGGATTCAGGGCACAGATACGCAGTATTTT. This gives the protein CASRIQGTDTQYF. J is TRBJ2-3 and V is TRBV11-3; no reliable D call. V shed 6 bases and J shed 1 base, with 8 bases lying between them. CDR1 SGHNT and CDR2 YENEEA come from the germline V gene. The CDR3 is 13 amino acids.

This chain uses TRBV7-9 with TRBJ2-1; no clear D. Trimming shortened V by 0 bases and J by 8 bases, and 11 bases separated the two germline ends. Germline lookup yields CDR1 SEHNR and CDR2 FQNEAQ (reference sequence). The CDR3 runs to 14 residues. The CDR3 DNA reads TGTGCCAGCAGCTTAGCCAATTGGCTCGATGAGCAGTTCTTC. Amino acid sequence: CASSLANWLDEQFF.

The rearrangement uses TRBV7-9 and TRBJ1-1; D is unclear. V was clipped by 3 bases and J by 4 bases, with 12 bases between them. CDR1 is SEHNR, CDR2 FQNEAQ, per germline (reference sequence). The CDR3 spans 14 residues. The chain's CDR3 is CASSFPPSGTEAFF. DNA of the CDR3: TGTGCCAGCAGCTTTCCCCCGAGCGGCACTGAAGCTTTCTTT.

The chain employs TRBV7-8 and TRBJ2-1; 15 nucleotides agree with TRBD2. CDR3 size: 18 residues. CDR1 is SGHVS and CDR2 is FQNEAQ in the germline V gene. J was trimmed by 0 bases and V by 7 bases; bases with no gene match: 7. CDR3 loop: CASKPGLAGGPSYNEQFF. The CDR3 coding sequence is TGTGCCAGCAAACCGGGACTAGCGGGGGGTCCCTCCTACAATGAGCAGTTCTTC.

The chain uses TRBV7-9 and TRBJ1-1; D call uncertain. Trimming cost V 5 bases and J 3 bases, with 22 bases left between them. This CDR3 has 17 residues. Germline CDR1 is SEHNR and CDR2 is FQNEAQ (reference sequence). CDR3 nucleotides: TGTGCCAGCAGCCGAATCGGACTCTACCTCCGCCACACTGAAGCTTTCTTT. It yields the protein CASSRIGLYLRHTEAFF.

The chain carries TRBV5-1 and TRBJ1-2; D call uncertain. The germline V and J ends were trimmed by 4 bases and 0 bases, with 13 bases remaining between them. Germline CDR1 and CDR2: SGHRS and YFSETQ. The CDR3 has 15 residues. The DNA for the CDR3 is TGCGCCAGCAGCCCGGGTTGGCAAGCTAACTATGGCTACACCTTC. It codes for CASSPGWQANYGYTF.

The V gene is TRBV28, the J gene TRBJ1-5; 8 nucleotides align to TRBD1. In germline, CDR1 is MDHEN, CDR2 SYDVKM. V was pared by 5 bases and J by 0 bases, with 3 bases of the junction left unmatched. The CDR3 is 15 amino acids. The CDR3 sequence: CASSEDRDSNQPQHF. CDR3 DNA: TGTGCCAGCAGTGAGGACAGGGATAGCAATCAGCCCCAGCATTTT.

This chain links TRBV9 with TRBJ1-2; TRBD1 is a possible D gene (5 bases). The CDR3 has 13 amino acids. Germline-derived CDR1 and CDR2 are SGDLS and YYNGEE. With 3 bases removed from V and 4 bases from J, the gap between germline ends came to 10 bases. The CDR3 bases are TGTGCCAGCAGCGCGACAGTAACCTATGGCTACACCTTC. It specifies CASSATVTYGYTF.

The table lists this clone with a count of one. The chain joins TRBV3-1 (or the pseudogene TRBV3-2) to TRBJ1-2; D gene uncertain. Trimming pared 0 bases from V and 4 bases from J, leaving 15 bases between. The CDR3 runs to 16 residues. The V gene's germline CDR1 is LGHDT and CDR2 YNNKEL (reference sequence). The CDR3 sequence is CASSQDLTRNPYGYTF. CDR3 bases: TGTGCCAGCAGCCAAGATCTGACTCGAAACCCCTATGGCTACACCTTC.

This clone was seen once. The CDR3 DNA reads TGCAGCGTCCAACAGGATCAGCGTTACGAGCAGTACTTC. It encodes CSVQQDQRYEQYF. V gene TRBV29-1 combines with J gene TRBJ2-7; D is perhaps TRBD1 (5 bases). V was trimmed by 6 bases and J by 4 bases, leaving 16 bases between them. CDR3 length: 13 amino acids. From germline, CDR1 is SQVTM and CDR2 ANQGSEA.